These 21 T cell receptor beta chains share one sample of origin, sequenced in a study of OX40 agonist ivuxolimab in advanced cancers. Produced via immunoSEQ multiplex PCR; TCRdb's table is partial and in-frame only. The table lists 23,000 or so clones, 84% of them singletons, with 15% to 20% in the top ten. Sequenced material: CD4+ or CD8+ T cells sorted from blood, taken in a trial of the OX40 agonist ivuxolimab. Receptors were obtained from an adult with an advanced solid tumor such as melanoma, head and neck, liver or kidney cancer.

This rearrangement joins TRBV5-1 to TRBJ1-1; a weak D match, TRBD1 (6 bases). The V gene's germline CDR1 is SGHRS and CDR2 YFSETQ. This CDR3 region has 14 residues. V lost 3 bases and J 0 bases, leaving 9 bases between the germline ends. The DNA of the CDR3 is TGCGCCAGCAGCTCGGGACAAGTGAACACTGAAGCTTTCTTT. This gives the protein CASSSGQVNTEAFF. Using reference TRBV5-1 and TRBJ1-1 for the parts outside the CDR3, the full variable domain is KAGVTQTPRYLIKTRGQQVTLSCSPISGHRSVSWYQQTPGQGLQFLFEYFSETQRNKGNFPGRFSGRQFSNSRSEMNVSTLELGDSALYLCASSSGQVNTEAFFGQGTRLTVV.

The CDR3 DNA reads TGCGCCAGCAGTGAGTCGGGGACTAAAACAGATACGCAGTATTTT. Residues: CASSESGTKTDTQYF. The chain carries TRBV10-2 and TRBJ2-3, with TRBD2 matching 7 bases. V shed 0 bases and J 3 bases; nucleotides not matched to a gene: 3. The CDR3 extends over 15 amino acids. Germline values: CDR1 WSHSY, CDR2 SAAADI.

V usage is TRBV7-2 and J usage is TRBJ2-1; TRBD2 matches at 13 bases. Trimming removed 5 bases from V and 6 bases from J; junction bases left unmatched: 7. The CDR3 runs 16 residues. The germline gives CDR1 SGHTA, CDR2 FQGNSA. CDR3 sequence (DNA): TGTGCCAGCAGCGCAGAGGGGACTAGCGGGACCAATGAGCAGTTCTTC. Its translation: CASSAEGTSGTNEQFF.

This chain joins TRBV15 and TRBJ1-1; 7 bases are a match to TRBD1. With V trimmed by 1 base and J by 11 bases, 16 bases remained unmatched. This CDR3 region has 16 residues. Germline values: CDR1 LNHNV, CDR2 YYDKDF (reference sequence). The CDR3 region is CATSRASPRQGLLAFF. CDR3 sequence (DNA): TGTGCCACCAGCAGAGCTTCGCCTCGACAGGGCCTACTCGCTTTCTTT.

This clone appeared once. V is TRBV18 and J is TRBJ1-1; D gene unclear. Trimming stripped 1 base from V and 0 bases from J, with 6 bases between. There are 14 residues in the CDR3. Germline values: CDR1 KGHSH, CDR2 LQKENI. This CDR3 reads CASSPRTVNTEAFF. The CDR3 DNA reads as TGTGCCAGCTCACCACGGACGGTGAACACTGAAGCTTTCTTT. Complete variable domain (other parts from reference TRBV18 and TRBJ1-1): NAGVMQNPRHLVRRRGQEARLRCSPMKGHSHVYWYRQLPEEGLKFMVYLQKENIIDESGMPKERFSAEFPKEGPSILRIQQVVRGDSAAYFCASSPRTVNTEAFFGQGTRLTVV.

J is TRBJ2-1 and V is TRBV7-2; no clear D gene. The germline V gene has CDR1 SGHTA and CDR2 FQGNSA. The CDR3 contains 15 residues. V lost 1 base to trimming and J lost 8 bases, with 15 bases between them. CDR3 amino acids: CASSLGRIKAHEQFF. The CDR3 coding sequence is TGTGCCAGCAGCTTAGGCAGGATTAAAGCTCATGAGCAGTTCTTC.

CDR3 in DNA: TGTGCCAGCAGCTTAGCGGTGTCGATGGAAAGCGTTTCCTACGAGCAGTACTTC. This gives the protein CASSLAVSMESVSYEQYF. The chain uses TRBV7-2 and TRBJ2-7, with D uncertain. Trimming cost V 0 bases and J 1 base, with 19 bases left between them. The length of the CDR3 is 18 residues. The V gene's germline CDR1 is SGHTA and CDR2 FQGNSA. Using reference TRBV7-2 and TRBJ2-7 for the parts outside the CDR3, the full variable domain is GAGVSQSPSNKVTEKGKDVELRCDPISGHTALYWYRQSLGQGLEFLIYFQGNSAPDKSGLPSDRFSAERTGGSVSTLTIQRTQQEDSAVYLCASSLAVSMESVSYEQYFGPGTRLTVT.

This chain links TRBV21-1 with TRBJ1-5; TRBD1, the D gene given by the table, was not confirmed from the DNA. TRBV21-1 is flagged as a pseudogene. The CDR3 has 19 amino acids. For the CDR3, the DNA is TGTGCCATCGAACAGGGTGAAGGCCCCCCCCCTCTGAGCAATCAGCCCCAGCATTTT. It translates to CAIEQGEGPPPLSNQPQHF.

The sample holds one count of this clone. V usage is TRBV6-6 and J usage is TRBJ2-7; maybe TRBD1 (6 bases). The V gene's germline CDR1 is MNHNY and CDR2 SVGAGI (reference sequence). Trimming took 4 bases from V and 0 from J, leaving 10 bases between them. This CDR3 has 14 residues. The CDR3 coding sequence is TGTGCCAGCAGTTTTCAGGGGACCTCCTACGAGCAGTACTTC. Translating it yields CASSFQGTSYEQYF.

The CDR3 nucleotides read TGTGCCAGCAGCTCCCCGGCTGTGGACGCCATATATTTT. It yields the protein CASSSPAVDAIYF. V is TRBV7-9 and J is TRBJ1-3; D remains ambiguous. The V gene's germline CDR1 is SEHNR and CDR2 FQNEAQ (reference sequence). The length of the CDR3 is 13 residues. V was pared by 4 bases and J by 11 bases, with 15 bases between.

The chain recombines TRBV7-6 with TRBJ1-2; 11 positions match TRBD1. This CDR3 spans 14 amino acids. Germline CDR1 reads SGHVS; CDR2 reads FNYEAQ. Losses at the gene ends were 1 base for V and 7 bases for J; bases not matched to a gene: 2. The DNA for the CDR3 is TGTGCCAGCAGCTTAGGGACAGGGGGCGGTGGCTACACCTTC. This translates into CASSLGTGGGGYTF.

This chain links TRBV4-3 with TRBJ2-7; D perhaps matches TRBD1 (5 bases). Looked up from germline, CDR1 is LGHNA and CDR2 is YSLEER. V lost 0 bases, J lost 2 bases, and 11 bases lay in between. The CDR3 consists of 15 residues. CDR3 loop: CASSQDLRGTYEQYF. Here the CDR3 DNA reads TGCGCCAGCAGCCAAGATCTTAGGGGAACCTACGAGCAGTACTTC.

This rearrangement joins TRBV4-3 to TRBJ2-3; 10 nucleotides align to TRBD2. Germline CDR1 and CDR2: LGHNA and YSLEER. The CDR3 is 17 amino acids. Germline trimming cut 0 bases from V and 4 bases from J; bases unmatched to any gene: 7. The chain's CDR3 is CASSQDNLAGVADTQYF. As DNA, the CDR3 is TGCGCCAGCAGCCAAGATAACCTAGCGGGGGTGGCAGATACGCAGTATTTT.

This clone showed up just once. The V gene is TRBV28, the J gene TRBJ1-5, with D unclear. The V end was cut by 2 bases, the J end by 3 bases, with 8 bases between. This CDR3 region has 14 residues. Looked up from germline, CDR1 is MDHEN and CDR2 is SYDVKM. For the CDR3, the DNA is TGTGCCAGCAGTTTAGGTCCCCCCAATCAGCCCCAGCATTTT. This encodes CASSLGPPNQPQHF.

This chain uses TRBV5-5 with TRBJ1-1; D gene ambiguous. Per germline, CDR1 SGHKS and CDR2 YYEKEE (reference sequence). V gave up 4 bases and J gave up 1 base, with 11 bases separating them. CDR3 size: 14 residues. The CDR3 region has the DNA TGTGCCAGCAGCCCTCTTCCCACGAACACTGAAGCTTTCTTT. It translates to CASSPLPTNTEAFF.

This clone was counted a few times. The chain uses TRBV5-1 and TRBJ2-7; D is undetermined. The CDR3 loop spans 9 amino acids. The V end lost 10 bases, the J end lost 12 bases, and 14 bases lay between the germline ends. Germline V lookup: CDR1 SGHRS, CDR2 YFSETQ. The CDR3 nucleotides read TGCGCCCACCGTCGAGATCCGTACTTC. The encoded protein is CAHRRDPYF. Supplemented by reference TRBV5-1 and TRBJ2-7, the full variable domain reads KAGVTQTPRYLIKTRGQQVTLSCSPISGHRSVSWYQQTPGQGLQFLFEYFSETQRNKGNFPGRFSGRQFSNSRSEMNVSTLELGDSALYLCAHRRDPYFGPGTRLTVT.

The CDR3 region is CASSMGWVYSSTDTQYF. The CDR3 nucleotides read TGTGCCAGTAGTATGGGCTGGGTTTACTCTAGCACAGATACGCAGTATTTT. The chain links TRBV19 to TRBJ2-3, with D uncertain. This CDR3 region has 17 residues. Germline assignment: CDR1 LNHDA and CDR2 SQIVND (reference sequence). The ends were cut back, 3 bases at V and 0 bases at J, with 16 bases in the middle. Using reference TRBV19 and TRBJ2-3 for the parts outside the CDR3, the full variable domain is DGGITQSPKYLFRKEGQNVTLSCEQNLNHDAMYWYRQDPGQGLRLIYYSQIVNDFQKGDIAEGYSVSREKKESFPLTVTSAQKNPTAFYLCASSMGWVYSSTDTQYFGPGTRLTVL.

J is TRBJ2-7 and V is TRBV5-4; no reliable D call. Deletions cut 1 base from V and 3 bases from J, with 5 bases between. CDR3 length equals 12 residues. Germline values: CDR1 SGHNT, CDR2 YYREEE (reference sequence). CDR3 region: CASSLYFYEQYF. In nucleotides, the CDR3 is TGTGCCAGCAGCTTGTACTTCTACGAGCAGTACTTC.

V usage is TRBV5-8 and J usage is TRBJ2-2; 10 nucleotides line up with TRBD1. This CDR3 spans 16 amino acids. Trimming took 1 base from V and 2 from J; bases not matched to a gene: 2. The V gene's germline CDR1 is SGHTS and CDR2 YDEGEE. For the CDR3, the DNA is TGTGCCAGCAGCTTGAGGACAGGGGGAAACACCGGGGAGCTGTTTTTT. It yields the protein CASSLRTGGNTGELFF.

The V and J genes are TRBV7-2 and TRBJ2-7; 11 positions match TRBD2. The CDR3 extends over 16 amino acids. V dropped 1 base and J dropped 0; count of bases not matched to a gene: 2. Germline V gives CDR1 SGHTA, CDR2 FQGNSA. The CDR3, as DNA: TGTGCCAGCAGCTTAGATCTAGCGGGGGGCTCCTACGAGCAGTACTTC. Encoded protein: CASSLDLAGGSYEQYF.

This rearrangement joins TRBV27 to TRBJ2-1; 11 nucleotides align to TRBD2. Trimming took 4 bases from V and 5 from J; bases not matched to a gene: 13. The CDR3 has 18 amino acids. Germline values: CDR1 MNHEY, CDR2 SMNVEV (reference sequence). CDR3: CASSSTPPGLAGNNEQFF. As DNA, the CDR3 is TGTGCCAGCAGTTCAACCCCCCCAGGACTAGCGGGTAACAATGAGCAGTTCTTC.